This TCR beta chain was found in a study of blood T cells in healthy people across ages. With a J-beta primer mix and a sample-barcoded 5' primer, a second PCR ran about 7 to 12 cycles. The template-switch adaptor, which had 12 random nucleotides, put a tag on each cDNA molecule. TCRdb itself ran the 5' RACE reads through MiXCR, one entry per CDR3 protein. The table includes approximately 880,000 distinct CDR3 sequences, 40% to 60% detected once. This clonotype was seen a few times. Antigen specificity is unknown. Study conclusions and caveats: There were more naive CD4+ cells and higher diversity in long-lived donors than in aged donors. In these data, TCR beta diversity tracked strongly with naive T cell percentage.

Germline-derived CDR1 and CDR2 are MGHRA and YSYEKL. The CDR3 totals 13 residues. V was cut by 1 base and J by 8 bases, with 11 bases left in between. The specimen was blood. The sequence came from a man younger than 40 in good health. The rearrangement uses TRBV4-1 and TRBJ1-2, with D perhaps matching TRBD1 (5 bases). The CDR3: CASSQVEGTGYTF. The DNA for the CDR3 is TGCGCCAGCAGCCAAGTGGAGGGGACCGGCTACACCTTC.